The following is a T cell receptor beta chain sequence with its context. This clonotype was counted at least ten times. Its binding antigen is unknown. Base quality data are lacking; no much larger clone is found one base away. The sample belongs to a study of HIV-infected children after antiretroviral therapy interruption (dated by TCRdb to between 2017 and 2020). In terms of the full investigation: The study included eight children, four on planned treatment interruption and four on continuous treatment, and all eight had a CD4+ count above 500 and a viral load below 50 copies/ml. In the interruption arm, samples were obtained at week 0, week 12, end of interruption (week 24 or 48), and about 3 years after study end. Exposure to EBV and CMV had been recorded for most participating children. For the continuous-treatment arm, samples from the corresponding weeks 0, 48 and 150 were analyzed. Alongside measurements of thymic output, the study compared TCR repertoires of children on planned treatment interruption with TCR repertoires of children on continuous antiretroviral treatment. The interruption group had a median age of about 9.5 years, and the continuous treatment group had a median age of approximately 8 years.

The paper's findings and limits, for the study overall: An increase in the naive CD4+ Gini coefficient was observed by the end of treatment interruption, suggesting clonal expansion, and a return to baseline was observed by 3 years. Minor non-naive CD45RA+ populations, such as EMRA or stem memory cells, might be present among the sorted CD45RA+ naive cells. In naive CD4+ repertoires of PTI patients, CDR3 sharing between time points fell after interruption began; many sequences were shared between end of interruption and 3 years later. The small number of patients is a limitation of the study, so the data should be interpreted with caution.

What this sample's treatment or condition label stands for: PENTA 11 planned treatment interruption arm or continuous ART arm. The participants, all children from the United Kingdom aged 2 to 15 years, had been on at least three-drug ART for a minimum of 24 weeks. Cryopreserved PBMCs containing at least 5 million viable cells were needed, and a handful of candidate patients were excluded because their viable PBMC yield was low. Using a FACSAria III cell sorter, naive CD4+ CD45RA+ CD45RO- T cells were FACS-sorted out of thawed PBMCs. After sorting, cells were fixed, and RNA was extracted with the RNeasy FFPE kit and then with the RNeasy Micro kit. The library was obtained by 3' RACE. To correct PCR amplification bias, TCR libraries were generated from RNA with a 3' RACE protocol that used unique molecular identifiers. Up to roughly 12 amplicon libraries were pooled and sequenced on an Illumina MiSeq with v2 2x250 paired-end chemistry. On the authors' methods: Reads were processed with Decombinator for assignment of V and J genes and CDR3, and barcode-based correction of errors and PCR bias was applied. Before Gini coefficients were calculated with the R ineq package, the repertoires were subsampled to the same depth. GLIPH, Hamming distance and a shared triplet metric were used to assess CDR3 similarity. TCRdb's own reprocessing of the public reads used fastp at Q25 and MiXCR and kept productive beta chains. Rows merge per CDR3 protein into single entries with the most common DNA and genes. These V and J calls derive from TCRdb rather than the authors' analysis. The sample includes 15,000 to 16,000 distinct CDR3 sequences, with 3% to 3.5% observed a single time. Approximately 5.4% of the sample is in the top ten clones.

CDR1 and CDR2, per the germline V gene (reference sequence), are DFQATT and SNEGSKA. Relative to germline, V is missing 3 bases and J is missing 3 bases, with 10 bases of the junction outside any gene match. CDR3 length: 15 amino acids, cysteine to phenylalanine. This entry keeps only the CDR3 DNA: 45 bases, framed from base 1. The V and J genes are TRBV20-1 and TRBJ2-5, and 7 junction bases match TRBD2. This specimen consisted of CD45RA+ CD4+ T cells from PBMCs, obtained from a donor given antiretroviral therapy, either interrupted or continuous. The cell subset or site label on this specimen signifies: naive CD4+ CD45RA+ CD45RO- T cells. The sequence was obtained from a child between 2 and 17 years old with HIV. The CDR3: CSARGSRGEEETQYF. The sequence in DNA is TGCAGTGCTAGGGGTTCCCGGGGGGAAGAAGAGACCCAGTACTTC.